This T cell receptor beta chain was sequenced for a study of control samples from healthy donors and cancer patients. The V end lost 5 bases, the J end lost 9 bases, and 14 bases lay between the germline ends. The CDR3 covers 14 residues. Germline loops: CDR1 LNHDA, CDR2 SQIVND (reference sequence). TCRdb keeps only in-frame clones here, not all; method: immunoSEQ multiplex PCR. The table records around 80,000 clones, approximately 94% of them present only once. This clonotype originated in a woman in her 30s in good health. This chain connects TRBV19 to TRBJ1-6; D may be TRBD1 (5 bases). Sequencing was performed on blood. The CDR3 spells CASSSDIGGSPLHF. DNA for the CDR3: TGTGCCAGTAGTTCGGACATAGGTGGTTCACCCCTCCACTTT.